The entry that follows covers one T cell receptor beta chain sequence. The antigen is unknown. These data originate in a study of response to subunit inactivated influenza vaccine. Study-level results: Authors suggested each seasonal flu vaccination may recruit only limited numbers of new T cells.

One entry per CDR3 protein results from TCRdb running MiXCR on the RT-PCR reads. Among about 520,000 distinct CDR3 sequences, 25% were seen once, and the ten largest hold approximately 1.9%. Between the trimmed V and J ends, which lost 4 bases and 1 base, there was a span of 19 bases. The germline CDR1 and CDR2 sequences are SGHTA and FQGNSA. The CDR3 covers 17 residues. This TCR derives from a man aged 50-59 years who received an inactivated influenza vaccine. The starting material was CD4+ T cells sorted from PBMCs, obtained more than 4 days after vaccination. The rearrangement uses TRBV7-2 and TRBJ2-5, with D possibly being TRBD2 (6 bases). The CDR3 spells CASSSPNGGDFQETQYF. The CDR3 bases are TGTGCCAGCAGCTCCCCCAACGGGGGAGATTTCCAAGAGACCCAGTACTTC.